The next 4 T cell receptor beta chains were all read from a single sample in a study of T cell clones after liver transplantation. The table came from immunoSEQ multiplex PCR; TCRdb's copy has only in-frame clones and leaves some out. Here the sample spans tens of thousands of clones, over 70% being singletons. The sequences come from CD4+ T cells from blood, collected 12 months after liver transplant. The source of these receptors is a human patient who received a liver transplant. The graft donor may account for some of the T cells.

The chain has TRBV9 and TRBJ1-2; no clear D gene. CDR1 and CDR2 from the germline V gene are SGDLS and YYNGEE. V was pared by 0 bases and J by 8 bases, with 14 bases between. This CDR3 contains 14 residues. The CDR3 DNA reads TGTGCCAGCAGCGTAGTAAGAGGGTGTTGGGGCTACACCTTC. Translating it yields CASSVVRGCWGYTF. The whole variable domain, remainder taken from reference TRBV9 and TRBJ1-2, is DSGVTQTPKHLITATGQRVTLRCSPRSGDLSVYWYQQSLDQGLQFLIQYYNGEERAKGNILERFSAQQFPDLHSELNLSSLELGDSALYFCASSVVRGCWGYTFGSGTRLTVV.

The V and J genes are TRBV7-9 and TRBJ1-2; possible D gene TRBD1, 5 bases. Trimming took 4 bases from V and 1 from J, leaving 16 bases between them. The CDR3 has 16 residues. Per the germline V gene, CDR1 is SEHNR and CDR2 is FQNEAQ (reference sequence). CDR3 loop: CASSYGAEDFNYGYTF. The CDR3 region has the DNA TGTGCCAGCAGCTACGGGGCGGAAGACTTTAACTATGGCTACACCTTC.

The sample holds a few counts of this clone. The genes are TRBV5-1 and TRBJ2-7; D might be TRBD2 (6 bases). The V end lost 0 bases, the J end lost 2 bases, and 12 bases lay between the germline ends. This CDR3 is 15 amino acids long. The germline V gene encodes CDR1 SGHRS and CDR2 YFSETQ. The CDR3 here is CASSLDFGGTYEQYF. The CDR3 DNA sequence: TGCGCCAGCAGCTTGGATTTTGGGGGGACCTACGAGCAGTACTTC.

V usage is TRBV28 and J usage is TRBJ2-7; TRBD2 aligns across 7 bases. Unmatched junction bases numbered 10, after V lost 8 bases and J lost 0 bases. Germline CDR1 and CDR2: MDHEN and SYDVKM. The CDR3 totals 15 residues. The CDR3 loop reads CASGLPGGSSYEQYF. CDR3 nucleotides: TGTGCCAGCGGACTCCCGGGAGGAAGCTCCTACGAGCAGTACTTC.